The TCR beta chain described here comes from a study of OX40 agonist ivuxolimab in advanced cancers. Method: immunoSEQ multiplex PCR; TCRdb's copy keeps in-frame clones and lacks some. The sample comprises about 67,000 clones, 75% to 85% of which are singletons, and around 2.4% rests with the top ten. Per the germline V gene, CDR1 is SGHTA and CDR2 is FQGNSA. This CDR3 spans 14 amino acids. V was clipped by 1 base and J by 4 bases, with 11 bases between them. This specimen was CD4+ or CD8+ T cells sorted from blood, taken in a trial of the OX40 agonist ivuxolimab. The chain carries TRBV7-2 and TRBJ2-7; D is unclear. The origin of this receptor is an adult with an advanced solid tumor such as melanoma, head and neck, liver or kidney cancer. CDR3 loop: CASSLGAGLYEQYF. CDR3 DNA: TGTGCCAGCAGCTTAGGGGCAGGTCTATACGAGCAGTACTTC. The variable domain in full, completed from reference TRBV7-2 and TRBJ2-7, reads GAGVSQSPSNKVTEKGKDVELRCDPISGHTALYWYRQSLGQGLEFLIYFQGNSAPDKSGLPSDRFSAERTGGSVSTLTIQRTQQEDSAVYLCASSLGAGLYEQYFGPGTRLTVT.